These T cell receptor beta chains were read from a single sample in a study of human T cells and chemical hapten exposure. TCRdb called the RACE reads again in MiXCR, with one record for every CDR3 protein. The repertoire includes under 200,000 distinct CDR3 sequences, roughly 14% of them detected once, and about 1.7% sits in the top ten. The material sequenced was whole blood, taken in connection with sensitization to the hapten diphenylcyclopropenone (DPC). These receptors all come from a woman aged 30 to 39 with alopecia areata. Some clones in this sample may be carry-over from other donors' samples. Both conserved end residues are part of each CDR3. Each record gives: J gene, D gene, clone size, V gene, CDR3 protein, CDR3 DNA. D genes are given only for firm matches. The size entry is marked missing in some rows and otherwise reads once, few, many or a size class.

J gene: TRBJ1-6
D gene: NA
clone size: many
V gene: TRBV7-2
CDR3 protein: CASSLDLFSPLHF
CDR3 DNA: TGTGCCAGCAGCTTAGACCTATTTTCACCCCTCCACTTT

J gene: TRBJ2-3
D gene: TRBD2
clone size: NA
V gene: TRBV6-2/TRBV6-3
CDR3 protein: CASSYGEAGGPADTQYF
CDR3 DNA: TGTGCCAGCAGTTACGGAGAAGCGGGGGGGCCGGCAGATACGCAGTATTTT

J gene: TRBJ2-5
D gene: NA
clone size: many
V gene: TRBV2
CDR3 protein: CASSQPDIQETQYF
CDR3 DNA: TGTGCCAGCAGTCAACCCGACATCCAAGAGACCCAGTACTTC

J gene: TRBJ2-4
D gene: NA
clone size: few
V gene: TRBV7-2
CDR3 protein: CASSLGQGLAKNIQYF
CDR3 DNA: TGTGCCAGCAGCTTAGGTCAGGGATTAGCCAAAAACATTCAGTACTTC

J gene: TRBJ2-1
D gene: TRBD2
clone size: NA
V gene: TRBV28
CDR3 protein: CASSLGSGGGFF
CDR3 DNA: TGTGCCAGCAGTTTAGGGAGCGGGGGTGGCTTCTTC

J gene: TRBJ1-1
D gene: NA
clone size: few
V gene: TRBV9
CDR3 protein: CASSVGPKNTEAFF
CDR3 DNA: TGTGCCAGCAGCGTCGGCCCGAAGAACACTGAAGCTTTCTTT

J gene: TRBJ2-1
D gene: NA
clone size: few
V gene: TRBV7-9
CDR3 protein: CASSLVVHNEQFF
CDR3 DNA: TGTGCCAGCAGCTTAGTGGTTCACAATGAGCAGTTCTTC

J gene: TRBJ1-1
D gene: NA
clone size: NA
V gene: TRBV29-1
CDR3 protein: CSVFGLNTEAFF
CDR3 DNA: TGCAGCGTGTTTGGCCTGAACACTGAAGCTTTCTTT

J gene: TRBJ1-1
D gene: NA
clone size: NA
V gene: TRBV3-1
CDR3 protein: CASSHGRANTEAFF
CDR3 DNA: TGTGCCAGCAGCCACGGAAGGGCAAACACTGAAGCTTTCTTT

J gene: TRBJ2-2
D gene: TRBD1
clone size: NA
V gene: TRBV5-1
CDR3 protein: CASSLGTGTTGELFF
CDR3 DNA: TGCGCCAGCAGCTTGGGGACAGGGACCACCGGGGAGCTGTTTTTT

J gene: TRBJ1-5
D gene: NA
clone size: many
V gene: TRBV28
CDR3 protein: CASRGQVDQPQHF
CDR3 DNA: TGTGCCAGCAGGGGGCAGGTGGATCAGCCCCAGCATTTT

J gene: TRBJ1-1
D gene: NA
clone size: NA
V gene: TRBV2
CDR3 protein: CASRRIGDTEAFF
CDR3 DNA: TGTGCCAGCAGGAGAATCGGGGACACTGAAGCTTTCTTT

J gene: TRBJ1-1
D gene: NA
clone size: NA
V gene: TRBV7-3
CDR3 protein: CASGSNTEAFF
CDR3 DNA: TGTGCCAGTGGGTCGAACACTGAAGCTTTCTTT

J gene: TRBJ1-1
D gene: NA
clone size: NA
V gene: TRBV20-1
CDR3 protein: CSARDPGGNTEAFF
CDR3 DNA: TGCAGTGCTAGAGATCCTGGGGGGAACACTGAAGCTTTCTTT

J gene: TRBJ2-1
D gene: NA
clone size: NA
V gene: TRBV7-2
CDR3 protein: CASSLGEGSYNEQFF
CDR3 DNA: TGTGCCAGCAGCTTAGGAGAGGGTTCCTACAATGAGCAGTTCTTC

J gene: TRBJ1-3
D gene: NA
clone size: NA
V gene: TRBV23-1
CDR3 protein: CASSQSCAGNTIYF
CDR3 DNA: TGCGCCAGCAGTCAATCGTGTGCCGGAAACACCATATATTTT

J gene: TRBJ2-5
D gene: NA
clone size: NA
V gene: TRBV20-1
CDR3 protein: CSARSGLTQETQYF
CDR3 DNA: TGCAGTGCTAGATCGGGCCTAACCCAAGAGACCCAGTACTTC

J gene: TRBJ2-7
D gene: NA
clone size: many
V gene: TRBV7-2
CDR3 protein: CASSSTHISFYEQYF
CDR3 DNA: TGTGCCAGCAGCTCAACCCACATATCCTTCTACGAGCAGTACTTC

J gene: TRBJ2-3
D gene: TRBD2
clone size: NA
V gene: TRBV5-1
CDR3 protein: CASSDGLAGGPHTQYF
CDR3 DNA: TGCGCCAGCAGCGACGGACTAGCGGGGGGGCCTCATACGCAGTATTTT

J gene: TRBJ1-2
D gene: NA
clone size: many
V gene: TRBV5-8
CDR3 protein: CASTFQRGLGYGYTF
CDR3 DNA: TGTGCCAGCACCTTTCAACGGGGCCTTGGCTATGGCTACACCTTC

J gene: TRBJ1-6
D gene: NA
clone size: few
V gene: TRBV7-2
CDR3 protein: CASSFSFGPRNVYNSPLHF
CDR3 DNA: TGTGCCAGCAGCTTTTCTTTCGGACCCCGGAACGTATATAATTCACCCCTCCACTTT

J gene: TRBJ2-3
D gene: NA
clone size: NA
V gene: TRBV18
CDR3 protein: CASSPADTQYF
CDR3 DNA: TGTGCCAGCTCACCGGCAGATACGCAGTATTTT